This section outlines one TCR beta chain sequence together with its context. V was shortened by 3 bases and J by 4 bases, with 14 bases between the two germline ends. This CDR3 is built from 15 residues. Germline loops: CDR1 MGHDK, CDR2 SYGVNS. Assay used: immunoSEQ multiplex PCR; TCRdb lists only in-frame clones, some missing. Of around 94,000 clones listed, around 84% were seen once; the top ten hold 4.5%. These data are taken from a study of blood T cell repertoires in COVID-19. The V and J genes are TRBV25-1 and TRBJ2-3; no firm D call. Material: peripheral blood. The TCR originated in a human donor in a cohort sampled during active COVID-19. The CDR3, as DNA: TGTGCCAGCAGTGACTGGGCCTCCCAACCAGATACGCAGTATTTT. Its protein product is CASSDWASQPDTQYF.